This TCR beta chain emerged from a study of patients and donors after allogeneic stem cell transplantation. This CDR3 contains 15 residues. V lost 3 bases to trimming and J lost 0 bases, with 9 bases between them. Germline V gene lookup returns CDR1 SGHTA and CDR2 FQGNSA. Each CDR3 protein gets one entry after TCRdb re-called the RT-PCR reads with MiXCR. The repertoire holds about 110,000 distinct CDR3 sequences, around 33% seen once, with around 26% in the top ten. Sequences were obtained from blood, either unsorted or a sorted T cell fraction (not recorded which). The origin of this receptor is a human donor who was either an allogeneic HSCT recipient or a stem cell or donor lymphocyte infusion donor (not recorded which). It is not recorded whose cells these are; they may come from a transplant donor. The rearrangement uses TRBV7-2 and TRBJ1-3, with a possible D match to TRBD1 (6 bases). The DNA for the CDR3 is TGTGCCAGCAGCTTTACAGGGAGCTCTGGAAACACCATATATTTT. Translation gives CASSFTGSSGNTIYF.